The 12 T cell receptor beta chains below come from one sample, sequenced in a study of early stage breast cancer tumors. Generated by immunoSEQ multiplex PCR, the TCRdb table keeps only in-frame clones and is missing some. Here the sample spans 25,000 to 30,000 clones, approximately 84% being singletons. The source material was blood. The source of these receptors is a person in their fifties with breast cancer.

The V gene is TRBV7-9, the J gene TRBJ2-7; TRBD2 might be the D (5 bases). The CDR3 extends over 14 amino acids. V lost 1 base to trimming and J lost 6 bases, with 13 bases between them. Germline V gene data show CDR1 as SEHNR and CDR2 as FQNEAQ (reference sequence). The DNA for the CDR3 is TGTGCCAGCAGCTTAGGAGGACTGCGAAGCGAGCAGTACTTC. Its translation is CASSLGGLRSEQYF.

The chain joins TRBV10-3 to TRBJ2-5; 13 nucleotides align to TRBD2. Germline V gene data show CDR1 as ENHRY and CDR2 as SYGVKD. The J segment lost 0 bases and the V segment lost 4 bases, leaving 8 bases of the junction unmatched. The CDR3 consists of 18 residues. DNA for the CDR3: TGTGCCATCAGTGGTCCCCGGGGGACTAGCGGGGACCAAGAGACCCAGTACTTC. It translates to CAISGPRGTSGDQETQYF.

V gene TRBV5-1 combines with J gene TRBJ2-7; D perhaps matches TRBD2 (5 bases). V was trimmed by 3 bases and J by 2 bases, leaving 9 bases between them. The germline gives CDR1 SGHRS, CDR2 YFSETQ. This CDR3 has 13 residues. For the CDR3, the DNA is TGCGCCAGCAGCTATTCGGGGACCTACGAGCAGTACTTC. It translates to CASSYSGTYEQYF.

This clone was recorded only once. CDR3 sequence (DNA): TGCGCCAGCAGCCCCTCGGGGGGGTCCCTGGAACCCCTCCACTTT. This encodes CASSPSGGSLEPLHF. V usage is TRBV5-1 and J usage is TRBJ1-6; D might be TRBD1 (5 bases). This CDR3 spans 15 amino acids. Germline CDR1 and CDR2: SGHRS and YFSETQ. Trimming removed 4 bases from V and 12 bases from J, with 20 bases in between.

This clone was seen more than once but under ten times. V and J are TRBV15 and TRBJ1-1; D is possibly TRBD1 (5 bases). CDR1 and CDR2 (germline): LNHNV, YYDKDF (reference sequence). The CDR3 sequence is 12 residues long. Deletions cut 0 bases from V and 10 bases from J, with 9 bases between. The CDR3 sequence is CATSRDWGRAFF. CDR3 coding DNA: TGTGCCACCAGCAGAGATTGGGGGAGAGCTTTCTTT.

This chain joins TRBV18 and TRBJ1-2; TRBD1 aligns across 8 bases. With V trimmed by 3 bases and J by 2 bases, 5 bases remained unmatched. The germline V gene has CDR1 KGHSH and CDR2 LQKENI. The CDR3 has 15 amino acids. CDR3 residues: CASSPGQGWNYGYTF. The CDR3 nucleotides read TGTGCCAGCTCACCCGGACAGGGATGGAACTATGGCTACACCTTC.

The chain combines TRBV5-6 with TRBJ1-4, with 8 bases matching TRBD1. The CDR3 runs 14 residues. The ends lost 4 bases at V and 8 bases at J; junction bases unmatched: 7. From germline, CDR1 is SGHDT and CDR2 YYEEEE. CDR3 amino acids: CASSRDRQGEKLFF. The CDR3 DNA sequence: TGTGCCAGCAGCCGGGACAGACAGGGGGAAAAACTGTTTTTT.

This clone was counted once. The rearrangement links TRBV28 to TRBJ2-5, with D perhaps TRBD2 (5 bases). Trimming stripped 1 base from V and 4 bases from J, with 10 bases between. Per germline, CDR1 MDHEN and CDR2 SYDVKM. The CDR3 spans 14 residues. The chain's CDR3 is CASSLSGSGETQYF. The CDR3, as DNA: TGTGCCAGCAGTTTATCGGGGTCCGGAGAGACCCAGTACTTC.

This chain joins TRBV5-4 and TRBJ2-5; TRBD2 agrees at 11 bases. This CDR3 comprises 15 residues. Germline assignment: CDR1 SGHNT and CDR2 YYREEE (reference sequence). J lost 1 base, V lost 2 bases, and 1 base had no gene match. The CDR3 nucleotides read TGTGCCAGCAGCTTACTAGCGGGGGTCCAAGAGACCCAGTACTTC. Protein sequence: CASSLLAGVQETQYF. The full variable domain, its missing parts supplied by reference TRBV5-4 and TRBJ2-5, is ETGVTQSPTHLIKTRGQQVTLRCSSQSGHNTVSWYQQALGQGPQFIFQYYREEENGRGNFPPRFSGLQFPNYSSELNVNALELDDSALYLCASSLLAGVQETQYFGPGTRLLVL.

This rearrangement joins TRBV7-2 to TRBJ2-7; a weak D match, TRBD2 (5 bases). Trimming left V 1 base short and J 2 bases short, with 12 bases between. Germline loops: CDR1 SGHTA, CDR2 FQGNSA. The CDR3 spans 15 residues. The CDR3 DNA reads as TGTGCCAGCAGCTTAGAGTCCGGGAACGCCTACGAGCAGTACTTC. This sequence encodes CASSLESGNAYEQYF.

This chain uses TRBV27 with TRBJ1-2; D is perhaps TRBD1 (5 bases). The CDR3 runs 15 residues. Germline V gene sequence: CDR1 MNHEY, CDR2 SMNVEV (reference sequence). Trimming shortened V by 2 bases and J by 0 bases, and 10 bases separated the two germline ends. CDR3 residues: CASSLEGLANYGYTF. Written as DNA, the CDR3 is TGTGCCAGCAGTTTAGAGGGGCTAGCTAACTATGGCTACACCTTC.

The gene calls are TRBV7-6 and TRBJ2-7; TRBD2 matches at 7 bases. The length of the CDR3 is 14 residues. The germline CDR1 and CDR2 sequences are SGHVS and FNYEAQ. The ends lost 5 bases at V and 1 base at J; junction bases unmatched: 5. The CDR3 spells CASSLLAESYEQYF. The CDR3 DNA reads as TGTGCCAGCAGCCTCCTAGCGGAATCCTACGAGCAGTACTTC.